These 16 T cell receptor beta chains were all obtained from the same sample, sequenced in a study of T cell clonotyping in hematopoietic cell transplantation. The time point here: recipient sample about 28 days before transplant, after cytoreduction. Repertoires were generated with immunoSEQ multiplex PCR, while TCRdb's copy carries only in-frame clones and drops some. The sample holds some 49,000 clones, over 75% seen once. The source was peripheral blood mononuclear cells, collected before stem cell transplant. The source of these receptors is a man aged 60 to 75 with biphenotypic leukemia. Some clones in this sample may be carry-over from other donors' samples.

CDR3 region: CASSLGGTDTQYF. CDR3 bases: TGTGCCAGCAGTTTAGGGGGGACAGATACGCAGTATTTT. The chain employs TRBV28 and TRBJ2-3; tentatively, D is TRBD2 (6 bases). The CDR3 contains 13 residues. The V end lost 2 bases, the J end lost 3 bases, and 6 bases lay between the germline ends. In germline, CDR1 is MDHEN, CDR2 SYDVKM.

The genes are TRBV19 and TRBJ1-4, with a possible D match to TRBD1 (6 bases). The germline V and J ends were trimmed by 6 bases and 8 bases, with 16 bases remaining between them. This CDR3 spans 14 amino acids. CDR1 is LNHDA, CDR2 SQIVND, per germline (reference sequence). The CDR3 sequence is CASSHRAVGEKLFF. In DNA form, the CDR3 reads TGTGCCAGTAGCCACAGGGCAGTAGGAGAAAAACTGTTTTTT. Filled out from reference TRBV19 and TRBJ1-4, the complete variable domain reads DGGITQSPKYLFRKEGQNVTLSCEQNLNHDAMYWYRQDPGQGLRLIYYSQIVNDFQKGDIAEGYSVSREKKESFPLTVTSAQKNPTAFYLCASSHRAVGEKLFFGSGTQLSVL.

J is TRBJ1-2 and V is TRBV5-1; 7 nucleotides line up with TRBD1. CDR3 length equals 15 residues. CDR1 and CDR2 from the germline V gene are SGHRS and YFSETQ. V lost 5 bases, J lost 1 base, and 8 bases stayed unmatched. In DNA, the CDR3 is TGCGCCAGCAGGAACACAGGGGATGATAACTATGGCTACACCTTC. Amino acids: CASRNTGDDNYGYTF.

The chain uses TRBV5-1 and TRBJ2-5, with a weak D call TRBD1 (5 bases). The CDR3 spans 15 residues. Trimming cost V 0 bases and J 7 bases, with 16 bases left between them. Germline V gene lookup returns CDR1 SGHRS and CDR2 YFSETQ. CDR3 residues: CASSLDPEGHGTQYF. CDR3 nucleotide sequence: TGCGCCAGCAGCTTGGACCCCGAAGGACACGGGACCCAGTACTTC.

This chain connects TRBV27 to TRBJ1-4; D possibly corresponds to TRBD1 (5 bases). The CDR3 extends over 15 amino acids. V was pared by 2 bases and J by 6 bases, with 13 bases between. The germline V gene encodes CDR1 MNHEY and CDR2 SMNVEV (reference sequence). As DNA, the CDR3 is TGTGCCAGCAGTTTAACATTGACAGCTCATGAAAAACTGTTTTTT. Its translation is CASSLTLTAHEKLFF.

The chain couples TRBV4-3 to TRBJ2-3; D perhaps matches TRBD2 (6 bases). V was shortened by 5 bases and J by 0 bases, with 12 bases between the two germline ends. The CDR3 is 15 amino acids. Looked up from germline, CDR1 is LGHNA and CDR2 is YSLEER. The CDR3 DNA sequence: TGCGCCAGCAGCTTTAGCGGATCTAGCACAGATACGCAGTATTTT. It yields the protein CASSFSGSSTDTQYF.

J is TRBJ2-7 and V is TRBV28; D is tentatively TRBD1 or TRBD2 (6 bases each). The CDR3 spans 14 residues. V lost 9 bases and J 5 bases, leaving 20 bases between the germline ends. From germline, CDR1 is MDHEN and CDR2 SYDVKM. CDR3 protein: CASTGAGSFDEQYF. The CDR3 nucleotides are TGTGCCAGTACGGGGGCAGGGAGTTTTGACGAGCAGTACTTC.

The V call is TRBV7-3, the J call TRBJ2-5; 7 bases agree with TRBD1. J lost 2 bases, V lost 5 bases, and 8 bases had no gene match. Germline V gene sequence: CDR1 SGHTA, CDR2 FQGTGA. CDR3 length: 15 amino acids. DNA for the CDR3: TGTGCCAGCAGCCCCTGGGGACAGCAACAAGAGACCCAGTACTTC. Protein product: CASSPWGQQQETQYF.

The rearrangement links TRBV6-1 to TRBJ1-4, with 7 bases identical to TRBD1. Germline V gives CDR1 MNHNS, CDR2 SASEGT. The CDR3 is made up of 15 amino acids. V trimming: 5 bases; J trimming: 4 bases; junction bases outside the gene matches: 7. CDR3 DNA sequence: TGTGCCAGCAGTTTATCACAGGGGTTTAATGAAAAACTGTTTTTT. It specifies CASSLSQGFNEKLFF.

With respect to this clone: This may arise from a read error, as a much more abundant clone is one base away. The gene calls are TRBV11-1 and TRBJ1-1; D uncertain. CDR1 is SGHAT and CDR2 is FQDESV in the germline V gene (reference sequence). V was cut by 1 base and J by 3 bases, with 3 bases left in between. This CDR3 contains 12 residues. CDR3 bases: TGTGCCAGCAGCTTAGGACACACTGAAGCTTTCTTT. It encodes CASSLGHTEAFF.

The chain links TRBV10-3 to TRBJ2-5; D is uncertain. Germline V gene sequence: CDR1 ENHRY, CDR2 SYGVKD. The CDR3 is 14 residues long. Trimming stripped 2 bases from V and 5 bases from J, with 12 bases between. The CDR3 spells CAISERRLDETQYF. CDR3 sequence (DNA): TGTGCCATCAGTGAGCGTCGTCTAGATGAGACCCAGTACTTC.

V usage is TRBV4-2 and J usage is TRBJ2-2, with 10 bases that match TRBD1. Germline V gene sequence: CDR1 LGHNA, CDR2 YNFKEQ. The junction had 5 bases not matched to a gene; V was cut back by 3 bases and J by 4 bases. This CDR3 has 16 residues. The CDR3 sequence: CASSHTGQGSTGELFF. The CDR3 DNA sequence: TGTGCCAGCAGCCACACGGGACAGGGGTCCACCGGGGAGCTGTTTTTT.

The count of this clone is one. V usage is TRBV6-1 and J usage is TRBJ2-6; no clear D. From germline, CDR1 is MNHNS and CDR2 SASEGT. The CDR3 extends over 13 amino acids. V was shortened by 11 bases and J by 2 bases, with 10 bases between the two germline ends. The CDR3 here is CAVARPGANVLTF. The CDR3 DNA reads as TGTGCCGTTGCCCGGCCTGGGGCCAACGTCCTGACTTTC.

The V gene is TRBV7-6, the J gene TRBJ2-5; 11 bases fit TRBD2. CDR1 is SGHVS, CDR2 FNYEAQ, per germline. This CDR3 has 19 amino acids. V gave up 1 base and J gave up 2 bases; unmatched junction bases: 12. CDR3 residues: CASSLEVLAGGFGQETQYF. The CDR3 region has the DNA TGTGCCAGCAGCTTAGAGGTGCTAGCGGGAGGTTTCGGGCAAGAGACCCAGTACTTC.

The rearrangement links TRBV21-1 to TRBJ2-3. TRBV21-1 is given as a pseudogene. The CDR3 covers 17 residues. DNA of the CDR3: TGTGCCAGCAGCAAAGACCCTGGGGACGTTGCCGGAGATACGCAGTATTTT. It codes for CASSKDPGDVAGDTQYF.

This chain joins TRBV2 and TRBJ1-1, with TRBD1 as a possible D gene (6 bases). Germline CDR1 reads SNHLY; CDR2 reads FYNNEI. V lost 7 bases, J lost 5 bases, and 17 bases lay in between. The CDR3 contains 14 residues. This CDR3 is CASTPERGITEAFF. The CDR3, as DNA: TGTGCCAGCACCCCAGAGAGGGGGATAACTGAAGCTTTCTTT.